The 16 T cell receptor beta chains below all came from one sample that was sequenced in a study of T cells in localized non-small cell lung cancer. Using immunoSEQ multiplex PCR, the repertoire was profiled, and TCRdb retains in-frame clones only, with some absent. The sample holds under 55,000 clones; roughly 91% are singletons and the top ten take roughly a tenth. The sequencing used PBMCs, collected before any cancer treatment. The source of these receptors is a woman aged 35 to 75 with stage II lung adenocarcinoma.

The rearrangement links TRBV19 to TRBJ1-1; TRBD1 agrees at 11 bases. The junction had 5 bases not matched to a gene; V was cut back by 10 bases and J by 7 bases. Per germline, CDR1 LNHDA and CDR2 SQIVND (reference sequence). The CDR3 runs 12 residues. The CDR3 sequence is CATGTGGVEAFF. DNA of the CDR3: TGTGCCACTGGGACAGGGGGGGTTGAAGCTTTCTTT. The whole variable domain, filled in from reference TRBV19 and TRBJ1-1, reads DGGITQSPKYLFRKEGQNVTLSCEQNLNHDAMYWYRQDPGQGLRLIYYSQIVNDFQKGDIAEGYSVSREKKESFPLTVTSAQKNPTAFYLCATGTGGVEAFFGQGTRLTVV.

The rearrangement joins TRBV10-3 to TRBJ2-7; TRBD1 matches at 7 bases. Trimming at V came to 6 bases and at J to 2 bases, leaving 7 bases not matched to a gene. The CDR3 loop spans 14 amino acids. In germline, CDR1 is ENHRY, CDR2 SYGVKD. CDR3 DNA sequence: TGTGCCATCAGCGCGACGACAGGGACCTACGAGCAGTACTTC. It encodes CAISATTGTYEQYF.

J is TRBJ1-5 and V is TRBV28, with 7 bases identical to TRBD1. Germline CDR1 reads MDHEN; CDR2 reads SYDVKM. J gave up 6 bases and V 5 bases, and 7 bases lay outside the gene matches. There are 14 residues in the CDR3. The CDR3 spells CASSPRTGLQPQHF. In nucleotides, the CDR3 is TGTGCCAGCAGTCCCCGGACAGGACTTCAGCCCCAGCATTTT.

This clone was seen just once. V usage is TRBV6-6 and J usage is TRBJ1-5, with 9 bases matching TRBD1. This CDR3 contains 16 residues. V gave up 0 bases and J gave up 4 bases; unmatched junction bases: 4. CDR1 MNHNY and CDR2 SVGAGI come from the germline V gene (reference sequence). Here the CDR3 DNA reads TGTGCCAGCAGTTACTCGATTGGACAGGGGAATCAGCCCCAGCATTTT. Encoded protein: CASSYSIGQGNQPQHF.

The V and J genes are TRBV25-1 and TRBJ2-7, with D perhaps TRBD1 (7 bases). Germline loops: CDR1 MGHDK, CDR2 SYGVNS. The CDR3 runs 15 residues. Trimming shortened V by 3 bases and J by 3 bases, and 15 bases separated the two germline ends. As DNA, the CDR3 is TGTGCCAGCAGTGAGCATTCCAGGGGGGACTACGAGCAGTACTTC. Translated: CASSEHSRGDYEQYF.

This rearrangement joins TRBV28 to TRBJ2-5; TRBD2 is a possible D gene (6 bases). Germline assignment: CDR1 MDHEN and CDR2 SYDVKM. V was cut by 2 bases and J by 6 bases, with 16 bases left in between. This CDR3 comprises 15 residues. The CDR3 is CASSLRGLLLKTQYF. The DNA for the CDR3 is TGTGCCAGCAGTTTACGGGGACTTCTACTAAAGACCCAGTACTTC.

The chain couples TRBV15 to TRBJ1-5; D is unresolved. Germline lookup yields CDR1 LNHNV and CDR2 YYDKDF (reference sequence). With 0 bases removed from V and 0 bases from J, the gap between germline ends came to 9 bases. CDR3 length equals 16 residues. The chain's CDR3 is CATSREGRYSNQPQHF. Written as DNA, the CDR3 is TGTGCCACCAGCAGAGAGGGAAGGTATAGCAATCAGCCCCAGCATTTT.

The chain has TRBV5-1 and TRBJ1-4; weak D call: TRBD1 (6 bases). The CDR3 consists of 14 residues. Looked up from germline, CDR1 is SGHRS and CDR2 is YFSETQ. Trimming removed 0 bases from V and 10 bases from J, with 13 bases in between. DNA of the CDR3: TGCGCCAGCAGCTTGGACGGACAGTTGCGAAAACTGTTTTTT. This codes for CASSLDGQLRKLFF.

V gene TRBV4-1 combines with J gene TRBJ2-1, with TRBD1 identical over 9 bases. The CDR3 extends over 15 amino acids. V gave up 7 bases and J gave up 6 bases; unmatched junction bases: 10. The germline V gene has CDR1 MGHRA and CDR2 YSYEKL. As DNA, the CDR3 is TGCGCCAGCAACAGGGGGGACAGGGAGGTCAATGAGCAGTTCTTC. It is translated as CASNRGDREVNEQFF.

The chain recombines TRBV6-5 with TRBJ2-3, with 7 bases lining up with TRBD1. V dropped 5 bases and J dropped 6; count of bases not matched to a gene: 11. Germline V gives CDR1 MNHEY, CDR2 SVGAGI. The CDR3 is 15 amino acids. In nucleotides, the CDR3 is TGTGCCAGCAGTCCCGGGACAGCGCCGAGGGATACGCAGTATTTT. It is translated as CASSPGTAPRDTQYF.

The J gene is TRBJ2-2, the V gene TRBV6-4, with 8 nucleotides matching TRBD2. With V trimmed by 1 base and J by 6 bases, 7 bases remained unmatched. The CDR3 is 16 residues long. CDR1 and CDR2 from the germline V gene are MRHNA and SNTAGT. The CDR3 is CASSDWPAGASGELFF. CDR3 nucleotide sequence: TGTGCCAGCAGTGACTGGCCAGCGGGAGCGTCCGGGGAGCTGTTTTTT.

This clone was counted a single time. The chain uses TRBV19 and TRBJ1-5; unclear D gene. Germline V gene lookup returns CDR1 LNHDA and CDR2 SQIVND (reference sequence). V dropped 5 bases and J dropped 2 bases, with 13 bases sitting between them. The CDR3 totals 15 residues. The CDR3 here is CASSPEGRRNQPQHF. The CDR3 nucleotides read TGTGCCAGTAGTCCCGAGGGTCGGCGCAATCAGCCCCAGCATTTT.

V is TRBV4-1 and J is TRBJ1-4, with TRBD1 matching over 9 bases. J gave up 10 bases and V 3 bases, and 9 bases lay outside the gene matches. This CDR3 is built from 15 residues. CDR1 is MGHRA, CDR2 YSYEKL, per germline. The CDR3 nucleotides are TGCGCCAGCAGCCATATCCGGGACAGGGAAGGAAAACTGTTTTTT. It yields the protein CASSHIRDREGKLFF.

The V gene is TRBV9, the J gene TRBJ2-1; the D is unclear. The CDR3 runs 21 residues. CDR1 is SGDLS, CDR2 YYNGEE, per germline. Trimming shortened V by 2 bases and J by 0 bases, and 27 bases separated the two germline ends. In DNA form, the CDR3 reads TGTGCCAGCAGCGTGGACCCTTTTGGGGTCCTACCAGTCCTCTCCTACAATGAGCAGTTCTTC. Amino acid sequence: CASSVDPFGVLPVLSYNEQFF. The full variable domain, with the rest looked up from reference TRBV9 and TRBJ2-1, is DSGVTQTPKHLITATGQRVTLRCSPRSGDLSVYWYQQSLDQGLQFLIQYYNGEERAKGNILERFSAQQFPDLHSELNLSSLELGDSALYFCASSVDPFGVLPVLSYNEQFFGPGTRLTVL.

The chain links TRBV11-2 to TRBJ2-7; D remains ambiguous. The V and J ends lost 3 bases and 2 bases respectively, with 2 bases between them. Germline V gene lookup returns CDR1 SGHAT and CDR2 FQNNGV. The CDR3 contains 11 residues. The CDR3 protein is CASSLPYEQYF. CDR3 DNA: TGTGCCAGCAGCTTGCCCTACGAGCAGTACTTC.

This rearrangement joins TRBV19 to TRBJ2-3; the D gene is possibly TRBD2 (6 bases). The CDR3 is 15 amino acids. Trimming took off 3 bases at V and 2 bases at J, with 12 bases between the two ends. Germline CDR1 LNHDA, CDR2 SQIVND (reference sequence). CDR3 sequence: CASSMGSGTTDTQYF. The CDR3 DNA reads TGTGCCAGTAGTATGGGTAGCGGAACCACAGATACGCAGTATTTT.